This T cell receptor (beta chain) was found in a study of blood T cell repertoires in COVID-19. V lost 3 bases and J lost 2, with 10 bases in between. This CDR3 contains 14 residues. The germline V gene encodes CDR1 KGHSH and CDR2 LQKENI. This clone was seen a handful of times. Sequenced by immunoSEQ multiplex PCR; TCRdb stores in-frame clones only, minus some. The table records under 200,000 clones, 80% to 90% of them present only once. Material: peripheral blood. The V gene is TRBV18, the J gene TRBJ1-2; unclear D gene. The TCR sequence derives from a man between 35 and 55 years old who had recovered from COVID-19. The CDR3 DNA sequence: TGTGCCAGCTCACCCGTAGGAGGGAACTATGGCTACACCTTC. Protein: CASSPVGGNYGYTF.